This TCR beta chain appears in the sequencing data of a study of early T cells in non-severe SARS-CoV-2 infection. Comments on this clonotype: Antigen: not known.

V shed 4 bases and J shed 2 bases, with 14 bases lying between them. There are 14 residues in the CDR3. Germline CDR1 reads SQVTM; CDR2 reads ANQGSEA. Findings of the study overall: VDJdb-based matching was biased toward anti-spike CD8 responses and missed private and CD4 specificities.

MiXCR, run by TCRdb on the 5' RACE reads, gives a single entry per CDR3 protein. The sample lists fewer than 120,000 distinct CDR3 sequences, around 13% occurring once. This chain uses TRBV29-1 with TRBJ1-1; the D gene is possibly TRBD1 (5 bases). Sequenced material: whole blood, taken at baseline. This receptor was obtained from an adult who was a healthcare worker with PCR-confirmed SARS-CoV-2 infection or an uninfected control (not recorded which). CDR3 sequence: CSVVPGNVNTEAFF. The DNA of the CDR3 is TGCAGCGTTGTACCAGGGAACGTAAACACTGAAGCTTTCTTT.